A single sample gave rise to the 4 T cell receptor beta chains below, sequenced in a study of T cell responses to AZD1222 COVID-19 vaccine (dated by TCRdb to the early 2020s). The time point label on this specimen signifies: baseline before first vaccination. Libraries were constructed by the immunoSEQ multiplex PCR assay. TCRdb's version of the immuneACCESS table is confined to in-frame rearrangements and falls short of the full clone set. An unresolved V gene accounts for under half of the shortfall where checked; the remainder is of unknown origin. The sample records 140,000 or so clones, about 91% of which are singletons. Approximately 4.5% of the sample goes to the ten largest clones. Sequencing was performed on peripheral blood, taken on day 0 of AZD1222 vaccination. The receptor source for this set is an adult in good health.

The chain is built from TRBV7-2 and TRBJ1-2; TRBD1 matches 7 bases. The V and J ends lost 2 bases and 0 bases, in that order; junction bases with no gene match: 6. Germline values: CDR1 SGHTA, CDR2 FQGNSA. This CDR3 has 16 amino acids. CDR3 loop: CASSLPRTGPNYGYTF. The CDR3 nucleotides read TGTGCCAGCAGCTTACCAAGGACAGGACCTAACTATGGCTACACCTTC.

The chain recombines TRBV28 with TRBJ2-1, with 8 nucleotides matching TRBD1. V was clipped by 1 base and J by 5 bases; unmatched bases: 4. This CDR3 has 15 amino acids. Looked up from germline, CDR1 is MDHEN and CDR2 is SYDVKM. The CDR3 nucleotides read TGTGCCAGCAGTTTATTTGTGGACAGGGACAATGAGCAGTTCTTC. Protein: CASSLFVDRDNEQFF.

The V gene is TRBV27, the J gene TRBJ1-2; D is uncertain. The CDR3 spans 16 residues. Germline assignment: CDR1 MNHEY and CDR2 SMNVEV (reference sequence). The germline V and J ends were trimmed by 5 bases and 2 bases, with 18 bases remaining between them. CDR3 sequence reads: CASSPMGWGENYGYTF. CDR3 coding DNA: TGTGCCAGCAGTCCCATGGGCTGGGGAGAGAACTATGGCTACACCTTC.

Here the CDR3 reads CASSTGATEAFF. The CDR3 DNA follows: TGTGCCAGTAGTACAGGGGCCACTGAAGCTTTCTTT. The chain recombines TRBV19 with TRBJ1-1; perhaps TRBD1 as D (6 bases). The V and J ends lost 4 bases and 4 bases respectively, with 7 bases between them. CDR1 is LNHDA, CDR2 SQIVND, per germline (reference sequence). CDR3 size: 12 residues.